A selection of T cell receptor beta chains follows, all from one sample in a study of shared clonotypes between healthy human individuals. The assay was immunoSEQ multiplex PCR, and TCRdb's table has in-frame clones only and misses some. The data show roughly 590,000 clones, nearly 97% seen once. The specimen was naive CD8+ T cells sorted from blood. All receptors derive from a woman between 25 and 40 years old in good health. CDR3s include the opening cysteine and the closing phenylalanine or tryptophan. Fields, in order: D gene, V gene, CDR3 protein. A D gene is named only where the DNA matches it firmly.

NA,TRBV6-6,CASRPGRLNYGYTF
NA,TRBV7-9,CASRREGLGQGYEQYF
TRBD1,TRBV29-1,CSVATGTMNTEAFF
NA,TRBV7-9,CASRIEGGNEQFF
TRBD1,TRBV27,CASSIRTGGSYNEQFF
NA,TRBV7-2,CASSATKNTEAFF
NA,TRBV28,CASSTGSPFNTDTQYF
NA,TRBV10-1,CASRSDRSYEQYF
NA,TRBV28,CASSLRLTYEQYF
NA,TRBV27,CASSLAGVEQYF
TRBD1,TRBV5-8,CASRSGTGGPGQYF
TRBD2,TRBV6-5,CASSYRLADYEQYF
TRBD2,TRBV27,CASSAGLVGETQYF
NA,TRBV28,CASSFRLVDEQYF
NA,TRBV27,CASSLGTNNEQFF
TRBD2,TRBV7-9,CASIGLAGQETQYF
NA,TRBV7-8,CASRDDPDTQYF
NA,TRBV19,CASSMERAPYYEQYF
TRBD2,TRBV27,CASRPQAGGPREQYF
NA,TRBV2,CASGTGELFF